This TCR beta chain stems from a study of T cells after yellow fever vaccination (dated by TCRdb to between 2019 and 2020). Some background on the complete study: The SMART-Seq v4 Ultra Low Input RNA kit was used to prepare libraries from fractions with low cell numbers. Bulk TCR alpha and beta repertoires were sequenced longitudinally to track T-cell clones before and after primary and booster YFV17D yellow fever vaccination. Two healthy male donors made up the cohort, one aged 18 to 29 years and the other aged 30 to 40 years. Blood samples were taken at several timepoints before and after primary and secondary immunization, and bulk PBMC replicates and cell subsets were isolated.

This clonotype was picked up many times. The antigen it binds to is not known. No base-level quality is on record; no much larger clone is a single base apart. CDR3 length: 13 amino acids, cysteine to phenylalanine. The DNA shown is the 39-base CDR3, in frame from base 1. CDR1 and CDR2, looked up from the germline V gene (reference sequence), are DFQATT and SNEGSKA. V lost 4 bases and J lost 2 bases; the stretch between them is 12 bases long. According to the study, the label for this sample's treatment or condition signals: live attenuated yellow fever vaccine strain. At each blood-draw timepoint, two biological replicates of bulk PBMCs were collected. A standard Ficoll-Paque protocol was used to isolate PBMCs from peripheral blood. TriZol was used to extract RNA from bulk PBMCs, CD4 and CD8 fractions, and dextramer-positive and dextramer-negative fractions. Sequenced using an Illumina NovaSeq 6000. Synthesis of TCR cDNA relied on 5'RACE template switching, a step that introduced a universal primer site along with unique molecular identifiers. Priming for cDNA synthesis came from both the TCR alpha and TCR beta constant segments. Library amplification involved two PCR steps, and the second step added sample barcodes and sequencing adapters. Sequencing of libraries was done on Illumina HiSeq 2500 (2x100 bp) or NovaSeq (2x150 bp). Per the original workflow: Demultiplexing of reads and collapsing into UMI consensus sequences were performed with MIGEC, and V(D)J alignment was carried out with MiXCR. Clonotypes responding to the vaccine were identified with edgeR on replicate PBMC samples, with the criteria of FDR below 0.01 and a log2 fold change above 5 up to day 15. Each bulk clonotype received a CD4 or CD8 identity based on whether the sequenced CD4 or CD8 repertoire contained that clonotype at higher abundance. TCRdb reran the public reads through fastp at Q25 and MiXCR, keeping productive beta chains. Rows are unified per CDR3 protein, each entry keeping the most common DNA and genes. None of the V and J calls come from the authors' own analysis; TCRdb made them. The sample table holds about 250,000 distinct CDR3 sequences, of which about 3.5% were seen once. Roughly a fifth of the sample belongs to the ten largest clones.

The paper's findings and limits, for the study overall: The study included only two donors, which limits how far the findings can be generalized. Compared with the primary T-cell response, the secondary T-cell response was weaker but faster, peaking on day 5 rather than day 15. After the booster, most of the clones that had expanded following primary vaccination were detected again (approximately 95% of CD4 and around 90% of CD8), which suggests that memory was broadly maintained. Because abundant contaminating clonotypes from the bulk population could be contained in FACS-sorted repertoires, computational filtering was required. A small fraction of clonotypes appeared in both the CD4 and CD8 compartments, likely as a result of convergent recombination.

This receptor was taken from a man between 18 and 29 years old who received the YFV17D yellow fever vaccine. Here the chain combines TRBV20-1 and TRBJ2-7, with the D gene not confidently named. The material sequenced was PBMCs, taken 15 days after the yellow fever booster vaccination. The sequenced DNA is TGCAGTGCTACAAGCCCCCCGACCTACGAGCAGTACTTC. This translates into CSATSPPTYEQYF.